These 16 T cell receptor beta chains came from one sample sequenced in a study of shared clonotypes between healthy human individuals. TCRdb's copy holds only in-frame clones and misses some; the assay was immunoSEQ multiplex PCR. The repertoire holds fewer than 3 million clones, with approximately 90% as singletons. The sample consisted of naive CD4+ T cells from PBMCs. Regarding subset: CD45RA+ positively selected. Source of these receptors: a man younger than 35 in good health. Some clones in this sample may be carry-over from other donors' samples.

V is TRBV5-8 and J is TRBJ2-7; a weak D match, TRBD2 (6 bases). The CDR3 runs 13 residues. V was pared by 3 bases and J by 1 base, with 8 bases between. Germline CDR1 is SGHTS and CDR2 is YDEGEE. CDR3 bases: TGTGCCAGCAGCTGGGGGGTATCCTACGAGCAGTACTTC. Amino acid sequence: CASSWGVSYEQYF.

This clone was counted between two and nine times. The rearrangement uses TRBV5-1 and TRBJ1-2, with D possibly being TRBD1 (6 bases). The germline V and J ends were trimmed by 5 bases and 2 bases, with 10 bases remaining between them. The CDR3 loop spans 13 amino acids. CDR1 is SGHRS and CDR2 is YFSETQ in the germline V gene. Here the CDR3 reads CASREGQNYGYTF. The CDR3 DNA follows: TGCGCCAGCAGGGAAGGACAGAACTATGGCTACACCTTC.

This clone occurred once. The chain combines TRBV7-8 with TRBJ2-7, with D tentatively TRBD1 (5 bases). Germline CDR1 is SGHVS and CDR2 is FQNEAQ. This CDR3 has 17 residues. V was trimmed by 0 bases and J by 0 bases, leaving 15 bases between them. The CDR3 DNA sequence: TGTGCCAGCAGCTTAGCGTCCTCAGGGCAGCTCTCCTACGAGCAGTACTTC. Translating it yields CASSLASSGQLSYEQYF.

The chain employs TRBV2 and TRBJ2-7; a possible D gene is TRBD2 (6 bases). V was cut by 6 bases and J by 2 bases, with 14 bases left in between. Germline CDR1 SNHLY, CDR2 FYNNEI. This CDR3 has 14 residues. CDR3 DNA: TGTGCCAGCAGAGTCCGGGACTGGGCCTACGAGCAGTACTTC. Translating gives CASRVRDWAYEQYF.

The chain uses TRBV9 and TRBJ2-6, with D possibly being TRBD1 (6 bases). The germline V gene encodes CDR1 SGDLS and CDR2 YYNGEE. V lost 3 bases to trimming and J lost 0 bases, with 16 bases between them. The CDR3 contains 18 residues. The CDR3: CASSGTGQSSSGANVLTF. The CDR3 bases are TGTGCCAGCAGCGGCACAGGGCAAAGCAGCTCTGGGGCCAACGTCCTGACTTTC.

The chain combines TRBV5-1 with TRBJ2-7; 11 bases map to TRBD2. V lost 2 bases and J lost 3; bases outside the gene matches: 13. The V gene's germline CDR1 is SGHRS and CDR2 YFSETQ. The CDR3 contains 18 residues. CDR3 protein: CASSLRNILSGRGYEQYF. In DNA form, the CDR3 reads TGCGCCAGCAGCTTACGAAATATACTTAGCGGGAGGGGCTACGAGCAGTACTTC.

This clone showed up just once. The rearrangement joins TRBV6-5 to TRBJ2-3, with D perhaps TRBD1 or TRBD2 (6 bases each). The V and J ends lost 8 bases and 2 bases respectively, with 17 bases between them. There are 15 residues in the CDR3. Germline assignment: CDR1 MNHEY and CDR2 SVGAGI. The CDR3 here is CASSYEGGHTDTQYF. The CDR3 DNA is TGTGCCAGCTCATACGAGGGGGGCCACACAGATACGCAGTATTTT.

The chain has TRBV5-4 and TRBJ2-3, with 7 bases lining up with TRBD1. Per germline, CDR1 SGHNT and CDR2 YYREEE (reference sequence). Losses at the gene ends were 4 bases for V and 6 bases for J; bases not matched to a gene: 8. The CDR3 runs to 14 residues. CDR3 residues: CASSQQGSADTQYF. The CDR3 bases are TGTGCCAGCAGCCAACAGGGGTCTGCCGATACGCAGTATTTT.

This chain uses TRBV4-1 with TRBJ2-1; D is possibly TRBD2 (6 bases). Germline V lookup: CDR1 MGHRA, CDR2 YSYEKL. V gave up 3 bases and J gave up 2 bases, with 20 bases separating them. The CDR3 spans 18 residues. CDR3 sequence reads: CASSHPPKEGRTYNEQFF. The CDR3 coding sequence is TGCGCCAGCAGCCACCCCCCCAAGGAGGGCCGGACCTACAATGAGCAGTTCTTC.

The CDR3 is CASSPDRRWTEAFF. The CDR3 nucleotides are TGTGCCAGCAGCCCGGACCGAAGATGGACTGAAGCTTTCTTT. This rearrangement joins TRBV5-4 to TRBJ1-1, with unresolved D. The CDR3 length is 14 residues. Germline lookup yields CDR1 SGHNT and CDR2 YYREEE (reference sequence). V was cut by 4 bases and J by 5 bases, with 15 bases left in between. Full variable domain (rest looked up from reference TRBV5-4 and TRBJ1-1): ETGVTQSPTHLIKTRGQQVTLRCSSQSGHNTVSWYQQALGQGPQFIFQYYREEENGRGNFPPRFSGLQFPNYSSELNVNALELDDSALYLCASSPDRRWTEAFFGQGTRLTVV.

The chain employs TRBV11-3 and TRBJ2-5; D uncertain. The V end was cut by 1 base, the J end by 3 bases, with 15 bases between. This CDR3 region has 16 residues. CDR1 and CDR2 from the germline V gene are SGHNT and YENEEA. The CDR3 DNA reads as TGTGCCAGCAGCTTAGCCCCAGCTGGCTCGAAAGAGACCCAGTACTTC. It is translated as CASSLAPAGSKETQYF.

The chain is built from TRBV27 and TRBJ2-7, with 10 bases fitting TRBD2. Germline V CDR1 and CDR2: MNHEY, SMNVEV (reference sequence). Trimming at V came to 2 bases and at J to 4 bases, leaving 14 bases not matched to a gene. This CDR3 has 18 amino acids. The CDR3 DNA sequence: TGTGCCAGCAGTTTAAGGTCCTTGCCGGGACTAGCGTTATACGAGCAGTACTTC. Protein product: CASSLRSLPGLALYEQYF.

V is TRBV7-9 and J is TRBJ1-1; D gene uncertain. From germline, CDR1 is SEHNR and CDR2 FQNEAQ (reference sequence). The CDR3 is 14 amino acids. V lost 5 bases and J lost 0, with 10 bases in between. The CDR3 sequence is CASSESSMNTEAFF. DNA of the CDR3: TGTGCCAGCAGCGAATCAAGCATGAACACTGAAGCTTTCTTT.

CDR3 bases: TGTGCCAGCAGCAGAACGCCCGCGGGACAGGGTTACATCGGGGAGCTGTTTTTT. Encoded protein: CASSRTPAGQGYIGELFF. The chain combines TRBV7-3 with TRBJ2-2; TRBD1 matches 9 bases. V gave up 5 bases and J gave up 7 bases; unmatched junction bases: 17. Per the germline V gene, CDR1 is SGHTA and CDR2 is FQGTGA. The CDR3 sequence is 18 residues long.

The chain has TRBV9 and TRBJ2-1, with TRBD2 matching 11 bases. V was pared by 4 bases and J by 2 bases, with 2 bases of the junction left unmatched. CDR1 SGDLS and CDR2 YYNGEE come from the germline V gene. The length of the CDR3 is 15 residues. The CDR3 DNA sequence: TGTGCCAGCAGCACGACTAGCGGGACCTACAATGAGCAGTTCTTC. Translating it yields CASSTTSGTYNEQFF. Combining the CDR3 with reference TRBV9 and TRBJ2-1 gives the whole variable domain DSGVTQTPKHLITATGQRVTLRCSPRSGDLSVYWYQQSLDQGLQFLIQYYNGEERAKGNILERFSAQQFPDLHSELNLSSLELGDSALYFCASSTTSGTYNEQFFGPGTRLTVL.

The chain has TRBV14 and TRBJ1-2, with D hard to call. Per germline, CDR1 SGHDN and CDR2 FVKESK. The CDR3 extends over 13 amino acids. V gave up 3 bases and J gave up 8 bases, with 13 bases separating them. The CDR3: CASSQYGIGGYTF. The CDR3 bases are TGTGCCAGCAGCCAGTACGGGATAGGAGGCTACACCTTC.